Listed here are 7 T cell receptor beta chains from one sample, sequenced in a study of molecular identifiers for immune sequencing clone quantification. MiXCR was run by TCRdb on the PCR reads, yielding one entry per CDR3 protein. The sample records 600,000 to 650,000 distinct CDR3 sequences, 15% to 20% being singletons. Sequencing used naive CD8+ T cells from blood, with Jurkat cell RNA spiked in. Subset here: FACS-sorted CD8+CD4-CCR7+CD45RA+ naive T cells. The origin of the receptors is a human donor in good health. Some libraries in this study had Jurkat cell RNA spiked in.

On this clonotype: One base away lies a much larger clone, so this may be a sequencing read error. The chain uses TRBV21-1 and TRBJ2-2; the tabulated D call, TRBD2, remains unverified against the DNA. TRBV21-1 is shown as a pseudogene. This CDR3 has 17 amino acids. The CDR3 here is CASSKAAASGNTGELFF. The CDR3 coding sequence is TGTGCCAGCAGCAAAGCCGCCGCTAGCGGAAACACCGGGGAGCTGTTTTTT.

As regards this clonotype: Being one base from a much bigger clone, this may be a read error. This rearrangement joins TRBV20-1 to TRBJ2-3, with 10 bases identical to TRBD1. The CDR3 is 15 residues long. Germline assignment: CDR1 DFQATT and CDR2 SNEGSKA (reference sequence). V lost 6 bases, J lost 3 bases, and 9 bases stayed unmatched. Here the CDR3 DNA reads TGCAGTGCGACCCGACAGGGGGCGGCTACAGATACGCAGTATTTT. The encoded protein is CSATRQGAATDTQYF.

A single count supports this clonotype. A much larger clone lies one base from this, so it may be a read error. This chain links TRBV19 with TRBJ1-5; D is uncertain. Trimming took 3 bases from V and 7 from J, leaving 13 bases between them. The CDR3 consists of 14 residues. Germline-derived CDR1 and CDR2 are LNHDA and SQIVND (reference sequence). This CDR3 reads CASSIKGPRQPQHF. The CDR3 coding sequence is TGTGCCAGTAGTATCAAAGGGCCGCGGCAGCCCCAGCATTTT.

This clonotype was recorded many times. The chain recombines TRBV6-5 with TRBJ2-3; a weak D match, TRBD2 (5 bases). Germline CDR1 reads MNHEY; CDR2 reads SVGAGI. The CDR3 totals 16 residues. V was pared by 0 bases and J by 4 bases, with 14 bases between. CDR3: CASSYSTNPSADTQYF. The CDR3 DNA sequence: TGTGCCAGCAGTTACTCGACTAACCCCAGCGCAGATACGCAGTATTTT.

J is TRBJ2-6 and V is TRBV11-2; D may match TRBD1 or TRBD2 (7 bases each). Germline assignment: CDR1 SGHAT and CDR2 FQNNGV. Trimming removed 6 bases from V and 3 bases from J, with 21 bases in between. The CDR3 length is 18 residues. CDR3 nucleotides: TGTGCCAGCAGTCCGGGGGGCAGGGGGTCTCTTGGGGCCAACGTCCTGACTTTC. Its translation is CASSPGGRGSLGANVLTF.

A word on this clonotype: This sequence may be a read error, since a much larger clone differs from it by one base. The chain recombines TRBV7-2 with TRBJ2-1; the match to TRBD1 covers 7 bases. CDR1 SGHTA and CDR2 FQGNSA come from the germline V gene. The CDR3 extends over 15 amino acids. After removal of 5 bases from V and 0 bases from J, the junction contained 4 bases not matched to a gene. CDR3 bases: TGTGCCAGCAGCGCCGGGGACAGCTCCTACAATGAGCAGTTCTTC. Its protein product is CASSAGDSSYNEQFF.

Ten or more counts support this clonotype. The V and J genes are TRBV6-1 and TRBJ1-3, with no clear D. In germline, CDR1 is MNHNS, CDR2 SASEGT. V was cut by 6 bases and J by 0 bases, with 12 bases left in between. CDR3 size: 15 residues. CDR3 loop: CASREDLSSGNTIYF. CDR3 coding DNA: TGTGCCAGCAGGGAGGACCTTTCCTCTGGAAACACCATATATTTT.